The 29 T cell receptor beta chains below all came from one sample that was sequenced in a study of blood T cell repertoires in COVID-19 (dated by TCRdb to the early 2020s). The library came from the immunoSEQ multiplex PCR assay. Not all clones reach the TCRdb copy of this immuneACCESS table, which keeps in-frame sequences only. Checked studies attribute under half of the gap to unresolved V genes and leave the rest unexplained. The sample records approximately 290,000 clones, roughly four fifths of which are singletons. The biggest ten clones account for 15% to 19% of the sample. The sequenced sample consisted of peripheral blood. These receptors were obtained from a person aged 65 to 79 with COVID-19, enrolled during active disease.

The table lists this clone with a count of one. The genes are TRBV5-5 and TRBJ2-7, with 10 bases matching TRBD2. The CDR3 covers 14 residues. Looked up from germline, CDR1 is SGHKS and CDR2 is YYEKEE (reference sequence). Trimming took 2 bases from V and 7 from J; bases not matched to a gene: 6. CDR3 protein: CASSFLAGALEQYF. The CDR3 region has the DNA TGTGCCAGCAGCTTTCTAGCGGGAGCTCTTGAGCAGTACTTC.

This clone has only a few counts. This chain joins TRBV15 and TRBJ2-7; 10 positions agree with TRBD1. After removal of 1 base from V and 4 bases from J, the junction contained 4 bases not matched to a gene. This CDR3 is built from 15 residues. Germline CDR1 reads LNHNV; CDR2 reads YYDKDF (reference sequence). The CDR3 loop is CATSRATGGIYEQYF. In DNA form, the CDR3 reads TGTGCCACCAGCAGAGCGACAGGGGGCATTTACGAGCAGTACTTC. The complete variable domain, with remaining parts taken from reference TRBV15 and TRBJ2-7, reads DAMVIQNPRYQVTQFGKPVTLSCSQTLNHNVMYWYQQKSSQAPKLLFHYYDKDFNNEADTPDNFQSRRPNTSFCFLDIRSPGLGDTAMYLCATSRATGGIYEQYFGPGTRLTVT.

The chain uses TRBV18 and TRBJ1-1; unclear D gene. Trimming took 2 bases from V and 10 from J, leaving 11 bases between them. CDR1 is KGHSH, CDR2 LQKENI, per germline. The CDR3 spans 12 residues. The CDR3 nucleotides are TGTGCCAGCTCACCAGAGTACGAAGTAGCTTTCTTT. It yields the protein CASSPEYEVAFF.

J is TRBJ1-2 and V is TRBV11-2; a weak D match, TRBD1 (6 bases). With 3 bases removed from V and 5 bases from J, the gap between germline ends came to 10 bases. In germline, CDR1 is SGHAT, CDR2 FQNNGV. This CDR3 spans 13 amino acids. The CDR3 region is CASSLVTGYGYTF. CDR3 bases: TGTGCCAGCAGCTTGGTAACAGGGTATGGCTACACCTTC.

This rearrangement joins TRBV13 to TRBJ2-5; no firm D call. CDR3 size: 15 residues. Trimming took off 8 bases at V and 2 bases at J, with 18 bases between the two ends. The germline gives CDR1 PRHDT, CDR2 FYEKMQ (reference sequence). The DNA of the CDR3 is TGTGCCAGCGTGAGGATCACCGATCAACAAGAGACCCAGTACTTC. This encodes CASVRITDQQETQYF.

This clone appeared a single time. The chain is built from TRBV18 and TRBJ2-7; D remains unclear. Germline V gene lookup returns CDR1 KGHSH and CDR2 LQKENI. This CDR3 spans 13 amino acids. Trimming removed 3 bases at V and 4 bases at J, with 10 bases between. The CDR3 loop is CASSPDTYYEQYF. In DNA form, the CDR3 reads TGTGCCAGCTCACCCGATACTTATTACGAGCAGTACTTC.

The rearrangement uses TRBV2 and TRBJ2-3, with D possibly TRBD2 on 5 matching bases. CDR1 SNHLY and CDR2 FYNNEI come from the germline V gene. CDR3 length equals 13 residues. Trimming left V 8 bases short and J 1 base short, with 10 bases between. CDR3: CASSFSGTDTQYF. CDR3 nucleotides: TGTGCCAGCTCTTTTAGCGGCACAGATACGCAGTATTTT.

The chain couples TRBV12-3 or TRBV12-4 to TRBJ2-5, with 7 bases lining up with TRBD1. V gave up 3 bases and J gave up 9 bases; unmatched junction bases: 7. The CDR3 is 13 amino acids. The CDR3 DNA sequence: TGTGCCAGCAGTTTGGCTACTCAGGGGGCCCAGTACTTC. Amino acid sequence: CASSLATQGAQYF.

The J gene is TRBJ1-2, the V gene TRBV30; weak D call: TRBD1 (6 bases). The CDR3 sequence is 14 residues long. V lost 2 bases and J 0 bases, leaving 10 bases between the germline ends. Per germline, CDR1 GTSNPN and CDR2 SVGIG (reference sequence). CDR3 coding DNA: TGTGCCTGGAGTTCTTCAGGGGCTAACTATGGCTACACCTTC. This translates into CAWSSSGANYGYTF.

CDR3 DNA: TGTGCCAGCAGTTTGTTAAGGGGTGTCGACACTGAAGCTTTCTTT. Its protein product is CASSLLRGVDTEAFF. The V and J genes are TRBV6-5 and TRBJ1-1; TRBD1 might be the D (5 bases). This CDR3 region has 15 residues. Trimming took off 4 bases at V and 3 bases at J, with 15 bases between the two ends. Germline CDR1 reads MNHEY; CDR2 reads SVGAGI.

The rearrangement links TRBV9 to TRBJ2-1; tentatively, D is TRBD1 (5 bases). Germline assignment: CDR1 SGDLS and CDR2 YYNGEE. Trimming shortened V by 0 bases and J by 5 bases, and 12 bases separated the two germline ends. The CDR3 contains 15 residues. The CDR3 DNA follows: TGTGCCAGCAGCGTAGACCCAGGGCCCCACAATGAGCAGTTCTTC. It specifies CASSVDPGPHNEQFF.

The chain combines TRBV11-3 with TRBJ2-1, with 10 bases identical to TRBD2. The CDR3 covers 15 residues. The V and J ends lost 1 base and 6 bases, in that order; junction bases with no gene match: 3. Germline CDR1 SGHNT, CDR2 YENEEA. CDR3: CASSLGAGGSNEQFF. Written as DNA, the CDR3 is TGTGCCAGCAGCTTAGGAGCGGGAGGGTCCAATGAGCAGTTCTTC.

The V call is TRBV6-5, the J call TRBJ2-5, with 7 bases that match TRBD1. Germline CDR1 MNHEY, CDR2 SVGAGI. The CDR3 runs to 12 residues. The J segment lost 5 bases and the V segment lost 6 bases, leaving 3 bases of the junction unmatched. CDR3 sequence (DNA): TGTGCCAGCAGCCGGGACAGCGAGACCCAGTACTTC. It yields the protein CASSRDSETQYF.

The chain combines TRBV7-3 with TRBJ1-6, with 7 bases matching TRBD1. CDR3 size: 17 residues. Germline loops: CDR1 SGHTA, CDR2 FQGTGA. After removal of 5 bases from V and 4 bases from J, the junction contained 11 bases not matched to a gene. CDR3 sequence: CASSRKPPGQYNSPLHF. The CDR3 region has the DNA TGTGCCAGCAGCCGAAAGCCACCGGGACAGTATAATTCACCCCTCCACTTT.

The rearrangement links TRBV25-1 to TRBJ1-4; D is ambiguous. This CDR3 contains 16 residues. The V end lost 6 bases, the J end lost 0 bases, and 14 bases lay between the germline ends. CDR1 MGHDK and CDR2 SYGVNS come from the germline V gene. Here the CDR3 DNA reads TGTGCCAGCAGCCCCTACTTCGGGGCAACTAATGAAAAACTGTTTTTT. This encodes CASSPYFGATNEKLFF.

J is TRBJ1-4 and V is TRBV28; 7 bases match TRBD1. Germline-derived CDR1 and CDR2 are MDHEN and SYDVKM. Trimming took 5 bases from V and 5 from J; bases not matched to a gene: 5. The CDR3 contains 14 residues. The CDR3 region is CASSQGGDNEKLFF. The CDR3 DNA is TGTGCCAGCAGTCAGGGGGGAGACAATGAAAAACTGTTTTTT.

This clone was seen more than once but under ten times. This chain links TRBV29-1 with TRBJ2-1; 7 nucleotides align to TRBD2. CDR1 is SQVTM, CDR2 ANQGSEA, per germline. CDR3 length: 13 amino acids. Germline trimming cut 2 bases from V and 7 bases from J; bases unmatched to any gene: 5. The CDR3 spells CSVESGGSNEQFF. The CDR3 nucleotides read TGCAGCGTTGAATCAGGCGGGAGTAATGAGCAGTTCTTC.

The chain recombines TRBV28 with TRBJ2-7; the match to TRBD2 covers 7 bases. Germline V lookup: CDR1 MDHEN, CDR2 SYDVKM. This CDR3 comprises 13 residues. With V trimmed by 2 bases and J by 4 bases, 2 bases remained unmatched. CDR3 in amino acids: CASSLGGGYEQYF. In DNA form, the CDR3 reads TGTGCCAGCAGTTTAGGGGGGGGATACGAGCAGTACTTC.

The V gene is TRBV3-1 (or the pseudogene TRBV3-2), the J gene TRBJ1-2; D gene ambiguous. This CDR3 is 13 amino acids long. V lost 3 bases and J lost 4, with 9 bases in between. The germline V gene has CDR1 LGHDT and CDR2 YNNKEL (reference sequence). The CDR3 is CASSQVHSYGYTF. In DNA, the CDR3 is TGTGCCAGCAGCCAGGTTCACTCCTATGGCTACACCTTC.

The chain employs TRBV18 and TRBJ2-1; D remains unclear. The V and J ends lost 0 bases and 9 bases respectively, with 18 bases between them. The CDR3 has 16 residues. The V gene's germline CDR1 is KGHSH and CDR2 LQKENI. The CDR3 coding sequence is TGTGCCAGCTCACCACCGGTTCAGACTCCATCCGGTGAGCAGTTCTTC. Protein product: CASSPPVQTPSGEQFF. Supplemented by reference TRBV18 and TRBJ2-1, the full variable domain reads NAGVMQNPRHLVRRRGQEARLRCSPMKGHSHVYWYRQLPEEGLKFMVYLQKENIIDESGMPKERFSAEFPKEGPSILRIQQVVRGDSAAYFCASSPPVQTPSGEQFFGPGTRLTVL.

Worth noting for this clone: This CDR3 is also generated by other DNA sequences in the sample. V gene TRBV5-1 combines with J gene TRBJ1-5, with 7 bases that match TRBD1. The CDR3 length is 15 residues. CDR1 is SGHRS and CDR2 is YFSETQ in the germline V gene. V trimming: 0 bases; J trimming: 1 base; junction bases outside the gene matches: 1. This CDR3 is CASSLEGQSNQPQHF. The DNA for the CDR3 is TGCGCCAGCAGCTTGGAGGGACAGAGCAATCAGCCCCAGCATTTT.

The chain recombines TRBV5-4 with TRBJ2-3; TRBD2 agrees at 9 bases. Germline CDR1 SGHNT, CDR2 YYREEE (reference sequence). J lost 2 bases, V lost 4 bases, and 8 bases had no gene match. The CDR3 covers 16 residues. This CDR3 reads CASSPVPSGVTDTQYF. The CDR3, as DNA: TGTGCCAGCAGCCCGGTGCCTAGCGGGGTCACAGATACGCAGTATTTT.

Remarks on this clone: This sample also contains other DNA sequences that code for the same CDR3. The CDR3: CASSWDRSYEQYF. The CDR3 DNA follows: TGTGCCAGCAGCTGGGACAGGAGCTACGAGCAGTACTTC. V is TRBV5-4 and J is TRBJ2-7; 8 positions match TRBD1. This CDR3 contains 13 residues. The ends lost 3 bases at V and 3 bases at J; junction bases unmatched: 2. The V gene's germline CDR1 is SGHNT and CDR2 YYREEE (reference sequence).

This clone was detected once. This chain joins TRBV5-8 and TRBJ1-5; 7 bases are shared with TRBD1. This CDR3 has 15 residues. In germline, CDR1 is SGHTS, CDR2 YDEGEE. V was pared by 4 bases and J by 0 bases, with 4 bases of the junction left unmatched. CDR3 nucleotides: TGTGCCAGCAGCCCTGGGACAGTTAGCAATCAGCCCCAGCATTTT. Translated: CASSPGTVSNQPQHF.

The chain employs TRBV29-1 and TRBJ2-1, with 10 bases fitting TRBD1. Germline lookup yields CDR1 SQVTM and CDR2 ANQGSEA. V lost 5 bases and J lost 8; bases outside the gene matches: 3. The CDR3 sequence is 12 residues long. CDR3 sequence: CSVRQGADEQFF. In nucleotides, the CDR3 is TGCAGCGTTCGACAGGGGGCGGATGAGCAGTTCTTC.

J is TRBJ2-7 and V is TRBV27; TRBD2 aligns across 7 bases. The J segment lost 4 bases and the V segment lost 2 bases, leaving 8 bases of the junction unmatched. The CDR3 length is 15 residues. Germline CDR1 and CDR2: MNHEY and SMNVEV (reference sequence). The CDR3: CASSLRGRAAYEQYF. The CDR3 bases are TGTGCCAGCAGTTTACGTGGGAGGGCCGCGTACGAGCAGTACTTC.

There are a few counts of this clone. The V and J genes are TRBV28 and TRBJ1-3; 9 bases match TRBD1. Trimming took 6 bases from V and 6 from J; bases not matched to a gene: 6. CDR1 and CDR2 (germline): MDHEN, SYDVKM. This CDR3 region has 14 residues. CDR3 nucleotides: TGTGCCAGCAGCCCGGGACAGGGCGCAAACACCATATATTTT. Amino acid sequence: CASSPGQGANTIYF. The full variable domain, completed using reference TRBV28 and TRBJ1-3, is DVKVTQSSRYLVKRTGEKVFLECVQDMDHENMFWYRQDPGLGLRLIYFSYDVKMKEKGDIPEGYSVSREKKERFSLILESASTNQTSMYLCASSPGQGANTIYFGEGSWLTVV.

This chain connects TRBV4-3 to TRBJ2-1; D possibly corresponds to TRBD2 (5 bases). Germline-derived CDR1 and CDR2 are LGHNA and YSLEER. The CDR3 is 13 amino acids. V lost 6 bases and J 9 bases, leaving 15 bases between the germline ends. The CDR3 sequence: CASSPFTSGEQFF. Here the CDR3 DNA reads TGCGCCAGCAGTCCATTCACTAGTGGTGAGCAGTTCTTC.

This chain connects TRBV11-2 to TRBJ2-1, with TRBD2 identical over 10 bases. The CDR3 runs to 15 residues. Germline trimming cut 5 bases from V and 8 bases from J; bases unmatched to any gene: 9. Germline V lookup: CDR1 SGHAT, CDR2 FQNNGV. CDR3 nucleotides: TGTGCCAGCAGCAACCCGGGACTAGCGACGGATGAGCAGTTCTTC. Protein product: CASSNPGLATDEQFF. Supplemented by reference TRBV11-2 and TRBJ2-1, the full variable domain reads EAGVAQSPRYKIIEKRQSVAFWCNPISGHATLYWYQQILGQGPKLLIQFQNNGVVDDSQLPKDRFSAERLKGVDSTLKIQPAKLEDSAVYLCASSNPGLATDEQFFGPGTRLTVL.